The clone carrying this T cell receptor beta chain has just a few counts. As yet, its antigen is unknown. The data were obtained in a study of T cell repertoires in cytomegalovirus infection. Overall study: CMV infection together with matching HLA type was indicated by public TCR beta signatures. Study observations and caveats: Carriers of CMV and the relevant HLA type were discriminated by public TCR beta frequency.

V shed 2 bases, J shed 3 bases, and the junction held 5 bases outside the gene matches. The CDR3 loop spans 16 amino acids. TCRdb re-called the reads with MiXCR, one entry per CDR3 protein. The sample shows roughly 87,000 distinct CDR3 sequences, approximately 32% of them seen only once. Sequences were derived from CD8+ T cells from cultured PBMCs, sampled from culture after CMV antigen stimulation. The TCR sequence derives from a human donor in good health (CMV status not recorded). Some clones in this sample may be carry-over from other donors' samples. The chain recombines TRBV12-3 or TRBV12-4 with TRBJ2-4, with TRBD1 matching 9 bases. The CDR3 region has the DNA TGTGCCAGCAGTTTAACCACAGGGGGCGTCAAAAACATTCAGTACTTC. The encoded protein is CASSLTTGGVKNIQYF.